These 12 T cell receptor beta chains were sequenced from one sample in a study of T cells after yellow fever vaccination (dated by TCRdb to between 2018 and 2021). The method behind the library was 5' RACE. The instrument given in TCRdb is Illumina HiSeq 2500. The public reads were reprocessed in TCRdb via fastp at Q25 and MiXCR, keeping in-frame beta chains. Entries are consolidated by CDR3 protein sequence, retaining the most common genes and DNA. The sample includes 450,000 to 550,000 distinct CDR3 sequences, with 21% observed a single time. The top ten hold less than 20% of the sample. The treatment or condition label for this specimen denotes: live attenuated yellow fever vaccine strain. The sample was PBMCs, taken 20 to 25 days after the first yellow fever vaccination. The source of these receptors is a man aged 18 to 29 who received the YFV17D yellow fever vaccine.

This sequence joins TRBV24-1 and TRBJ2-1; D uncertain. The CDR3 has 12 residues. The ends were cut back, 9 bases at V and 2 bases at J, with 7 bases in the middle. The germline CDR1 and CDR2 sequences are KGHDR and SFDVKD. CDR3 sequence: CATPGTYNEQFF. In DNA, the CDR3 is TGTGCCACCCCCGGAACCTACAATGAGCAGTTCTTC.

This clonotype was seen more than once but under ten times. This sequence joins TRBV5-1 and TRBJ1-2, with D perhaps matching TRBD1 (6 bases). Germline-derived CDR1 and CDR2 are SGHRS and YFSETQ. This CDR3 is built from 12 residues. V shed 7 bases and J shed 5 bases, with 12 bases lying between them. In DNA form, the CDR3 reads TGCGCCAGCCGAGGGGGAGAATATGGCTACACCTTC. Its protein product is CASRGGEYGYTF.

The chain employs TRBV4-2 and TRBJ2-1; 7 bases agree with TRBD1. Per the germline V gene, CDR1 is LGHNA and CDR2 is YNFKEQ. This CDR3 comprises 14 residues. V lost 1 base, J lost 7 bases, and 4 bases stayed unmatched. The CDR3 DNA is TGTGCCAGCAGCCAAGGGGCAGGGGGAAATGAGCAGTTCTTC. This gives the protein CASSQGAGGNEQFF.

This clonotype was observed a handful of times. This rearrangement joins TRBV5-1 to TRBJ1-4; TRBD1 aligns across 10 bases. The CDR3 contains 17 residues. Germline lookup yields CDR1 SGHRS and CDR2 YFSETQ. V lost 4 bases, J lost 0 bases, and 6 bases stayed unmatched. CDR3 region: CASSLWGTGATNEKLFF. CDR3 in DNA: TGCGCCAGCAGCCTATGGGGGACAGGGGCAACTAATGAAAAACTGTTTTTT.

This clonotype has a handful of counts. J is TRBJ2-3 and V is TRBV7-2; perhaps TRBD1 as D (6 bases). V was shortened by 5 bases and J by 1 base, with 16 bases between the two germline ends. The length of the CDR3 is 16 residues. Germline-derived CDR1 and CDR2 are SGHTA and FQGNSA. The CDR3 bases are TGTGCCAGCAGCCCGCAGGGGAGTCAGGGCACAGATACGCAGTATTTT. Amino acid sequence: CASSPQGSQGTDTQYF.

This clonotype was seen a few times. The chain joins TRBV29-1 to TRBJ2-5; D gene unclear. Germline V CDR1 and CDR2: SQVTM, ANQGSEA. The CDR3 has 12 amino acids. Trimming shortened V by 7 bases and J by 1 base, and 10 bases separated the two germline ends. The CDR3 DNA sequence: TGCAGCGCCCTAGGGATCCAAGAGACCCAGTACTTC. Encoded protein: CSALGIQETQYF. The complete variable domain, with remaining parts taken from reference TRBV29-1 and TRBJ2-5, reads SAVISQKPSRDICQRGTSLTIQCQVDSQVTMMFWYRQQPGQSLTLIATANQGSEATYESGFVIDKFPISRPNLTFSTLTVSNMSPEDSSIYLCSALGIQETQYFGPGTRLLVL.

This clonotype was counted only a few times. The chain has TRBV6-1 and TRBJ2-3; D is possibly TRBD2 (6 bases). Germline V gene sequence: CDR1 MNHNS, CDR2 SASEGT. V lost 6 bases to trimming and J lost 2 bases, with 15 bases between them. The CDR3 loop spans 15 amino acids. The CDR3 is CASSRDFPDTDTQYF. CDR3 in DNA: TGTGCCAGCAGCCGGGACTTCCCGGACACAGATACGCAGTATTTT.

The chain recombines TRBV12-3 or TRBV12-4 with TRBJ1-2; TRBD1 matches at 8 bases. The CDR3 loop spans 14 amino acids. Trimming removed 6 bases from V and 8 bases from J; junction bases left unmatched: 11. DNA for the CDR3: TGTGCCAGCAGCCCGGGACAGGTGGTCGGAGGCTACACCTTC. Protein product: CASSPGQVVGGYTF.

CDR3 protein: CASSRTGARDTQYF. Written as DNA, the CDR3 is TGTGCCAGCAGTAGGACAGGGGCAAGGGATACGCAGTATTTT. The chain carries TRBV7-9 and TRBJ2-3, with 9 bases aligning to TRBD1. The germline V gene has CDR1 SEHNR and CDR2 FQNEAQ (reference sequence). There are 14 residues in the CDR3. J gave up 6 bases and V 6 bases, and 7 bases lay outside the gene matches.

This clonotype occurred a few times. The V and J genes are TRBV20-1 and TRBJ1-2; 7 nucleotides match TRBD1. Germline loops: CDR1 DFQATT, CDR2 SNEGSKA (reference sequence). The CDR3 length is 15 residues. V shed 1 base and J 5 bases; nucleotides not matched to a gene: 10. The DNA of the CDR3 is TGCAGTGCTAGAGCCTACAGGGGTGGGAGTTATGGCTACACCTTC. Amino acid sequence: CSARAYRGGSYGYTF.

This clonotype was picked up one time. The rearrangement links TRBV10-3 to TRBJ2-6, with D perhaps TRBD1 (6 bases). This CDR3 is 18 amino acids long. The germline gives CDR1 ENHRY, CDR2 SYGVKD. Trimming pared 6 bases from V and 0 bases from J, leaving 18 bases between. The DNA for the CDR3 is TGTGCCATCAGCCCCGCGGACAGTGGGAGCTCTGGGGCCAACGTCCTGACTTTC. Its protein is CAISPADSGSSGANVLTF.

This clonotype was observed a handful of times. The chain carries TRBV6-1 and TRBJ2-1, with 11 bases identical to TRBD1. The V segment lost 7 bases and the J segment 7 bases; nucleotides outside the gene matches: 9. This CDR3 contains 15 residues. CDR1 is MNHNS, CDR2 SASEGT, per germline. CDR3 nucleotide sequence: TGTGCCAGCACCTATGGACAGGGGGCTTTGAATGAGCAGTTCTTC. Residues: CASTYGQGALNEQFF.